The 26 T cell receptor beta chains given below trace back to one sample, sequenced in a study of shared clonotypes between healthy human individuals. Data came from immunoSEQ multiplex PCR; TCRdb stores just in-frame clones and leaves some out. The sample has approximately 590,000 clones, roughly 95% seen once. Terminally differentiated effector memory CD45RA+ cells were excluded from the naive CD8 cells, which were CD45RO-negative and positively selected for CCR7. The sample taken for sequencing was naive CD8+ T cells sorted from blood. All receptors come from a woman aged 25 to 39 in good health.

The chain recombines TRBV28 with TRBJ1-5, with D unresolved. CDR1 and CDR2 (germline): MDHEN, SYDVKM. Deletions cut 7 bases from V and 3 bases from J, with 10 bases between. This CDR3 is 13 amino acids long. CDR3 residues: CASKATVNQPQHF. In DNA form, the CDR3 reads TGTGCCAGCAAGGCTACAGTCAATCAGCCCCAGCATTTT.

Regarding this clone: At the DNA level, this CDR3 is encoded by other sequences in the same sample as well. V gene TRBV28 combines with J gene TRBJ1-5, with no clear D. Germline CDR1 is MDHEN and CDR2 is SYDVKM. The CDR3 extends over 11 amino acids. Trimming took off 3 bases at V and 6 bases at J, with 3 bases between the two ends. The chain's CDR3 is CASSLGQPQHF. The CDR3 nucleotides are TGTGCCAGCAGTTTGGGTCAGCCCCAGCATTTT.

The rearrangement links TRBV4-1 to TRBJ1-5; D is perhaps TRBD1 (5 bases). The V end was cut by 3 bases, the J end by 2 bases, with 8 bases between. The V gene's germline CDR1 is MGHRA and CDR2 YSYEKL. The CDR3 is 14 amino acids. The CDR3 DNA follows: TGCGCCAGCAGCCACAGGGTCGGCAATCAGCCCCAGCATTTT. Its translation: CASSHRVGNQPQHF.

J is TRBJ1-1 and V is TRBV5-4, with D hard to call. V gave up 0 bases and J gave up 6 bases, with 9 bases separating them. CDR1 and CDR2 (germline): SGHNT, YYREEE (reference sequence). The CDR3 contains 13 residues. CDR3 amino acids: CASSLVGLSEAFF. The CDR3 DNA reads TGTGCCAGCAGCTTGGTGGGTCTCTCTGAAGCTTTCTTT.

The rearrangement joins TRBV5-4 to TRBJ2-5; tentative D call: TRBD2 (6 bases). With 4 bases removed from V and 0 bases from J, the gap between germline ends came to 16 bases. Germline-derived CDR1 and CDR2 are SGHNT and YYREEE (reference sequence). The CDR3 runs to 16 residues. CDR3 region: CASSPPSAGNQETQYF. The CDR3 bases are TGTGCCAGCAGCCCACCTTCCGCGGGGAACCAAGAGACCCAGTACTTC.

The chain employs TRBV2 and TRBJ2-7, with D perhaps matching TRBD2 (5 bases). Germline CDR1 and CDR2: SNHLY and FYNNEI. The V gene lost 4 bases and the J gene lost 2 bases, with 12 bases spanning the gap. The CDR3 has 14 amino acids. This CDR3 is CASSVTRSAYEQYF. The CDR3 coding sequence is TGTGCCAGCAGTGTCACTAGGAGCGCCTACGAGCAGTACTTC.

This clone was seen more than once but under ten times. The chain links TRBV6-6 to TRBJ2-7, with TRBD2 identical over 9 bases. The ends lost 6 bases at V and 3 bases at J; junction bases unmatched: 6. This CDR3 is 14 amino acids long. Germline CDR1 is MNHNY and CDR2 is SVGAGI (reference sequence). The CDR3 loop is CASSPRLADYEQYF. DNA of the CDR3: TGTGCCAGCAGCCCCCGACTAGCGGACTACGAGCAGTACTTC.

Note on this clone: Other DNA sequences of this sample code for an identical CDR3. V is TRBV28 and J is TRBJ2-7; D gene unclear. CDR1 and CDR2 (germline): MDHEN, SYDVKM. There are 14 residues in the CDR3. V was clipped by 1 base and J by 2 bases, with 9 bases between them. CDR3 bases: TGTGCCAGCAGTTTATCCGGGTCCACCTACGAGCAGTACTTC. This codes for CASSLSGSTYEQYF. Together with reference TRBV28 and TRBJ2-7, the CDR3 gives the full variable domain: DVKVTQSSRYLVKRTGEKVFLECVQDMDHENMFWYRQDPGLGLRLIYFSYDVKMKEKGDIPEGYSVSREKKERFSLILESASTNQTSMYLCASSLSGSTYEQYFGPGTRLTVT.

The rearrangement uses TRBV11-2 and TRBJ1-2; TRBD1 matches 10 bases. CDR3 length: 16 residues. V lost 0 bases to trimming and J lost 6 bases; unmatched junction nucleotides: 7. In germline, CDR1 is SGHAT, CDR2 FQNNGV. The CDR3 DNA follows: TGTGCCAGCAGCTTAGACTCCGGGACAGGGGTCGATGGCTACACCTTC. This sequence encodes CASSLDSGTGVDGYTF.

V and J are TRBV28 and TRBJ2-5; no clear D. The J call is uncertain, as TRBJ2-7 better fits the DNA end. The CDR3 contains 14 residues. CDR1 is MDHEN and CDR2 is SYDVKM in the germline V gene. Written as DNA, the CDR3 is TGTGCCAGCAGTTATCGAGAGGTGACCCTCGAGCAGTACTTC. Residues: CASSYREVTLEQYF.

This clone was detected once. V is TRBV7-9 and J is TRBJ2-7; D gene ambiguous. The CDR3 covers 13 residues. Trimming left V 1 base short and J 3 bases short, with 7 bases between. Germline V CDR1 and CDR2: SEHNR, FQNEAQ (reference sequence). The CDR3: CASSLDAFYEQYF. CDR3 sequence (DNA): TGTGCCAGCAGCTTAGATGCGTTCTACGAGCAGTACTTC.

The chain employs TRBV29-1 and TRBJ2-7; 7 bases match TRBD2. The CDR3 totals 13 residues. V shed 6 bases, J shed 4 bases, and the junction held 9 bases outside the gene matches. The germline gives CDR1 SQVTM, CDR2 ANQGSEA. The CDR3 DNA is TGCAGCGTGATCACTAGCGAATCATACGAGCAGTACTTC. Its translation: CSVITSESYEQYF.

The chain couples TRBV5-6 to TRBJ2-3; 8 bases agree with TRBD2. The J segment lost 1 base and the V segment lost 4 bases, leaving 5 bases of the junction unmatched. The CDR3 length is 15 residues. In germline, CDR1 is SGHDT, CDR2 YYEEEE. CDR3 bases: TGTGCCAGCAGCGTGATAGCGGGACGCACAGATACGCAGTATTTT. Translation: CASSVIAGRTDTQYF.

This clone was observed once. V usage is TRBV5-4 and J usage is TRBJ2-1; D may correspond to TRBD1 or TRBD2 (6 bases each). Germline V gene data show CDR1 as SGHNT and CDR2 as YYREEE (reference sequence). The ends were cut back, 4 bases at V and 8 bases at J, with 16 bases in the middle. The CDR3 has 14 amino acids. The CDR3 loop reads CASSPGDSLYEQFF. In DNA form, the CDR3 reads TGTGCCAGCAGCCCAGGGGACTCCCTCTATGAGCAGTTCTTC.

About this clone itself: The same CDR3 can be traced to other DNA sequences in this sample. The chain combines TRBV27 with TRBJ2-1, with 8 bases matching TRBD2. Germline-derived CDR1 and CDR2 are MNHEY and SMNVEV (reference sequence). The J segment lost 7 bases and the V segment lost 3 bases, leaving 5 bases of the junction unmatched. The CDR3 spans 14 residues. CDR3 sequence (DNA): TGTGCCAGCAGTTTGTCGGGAGGGCGTAATGAGCAGTTCTTC. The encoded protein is CASSLSGGRNEQFF.

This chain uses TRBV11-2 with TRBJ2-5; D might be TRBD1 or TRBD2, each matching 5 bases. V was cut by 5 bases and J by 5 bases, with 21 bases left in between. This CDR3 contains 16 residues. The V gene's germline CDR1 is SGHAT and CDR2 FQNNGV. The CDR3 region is CASSQFSAGRGETQYF. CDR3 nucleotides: TGTGCCAGCAGCCAATTTTCGGCAGGGCGAGGGGAGACCCAGTACTTC.

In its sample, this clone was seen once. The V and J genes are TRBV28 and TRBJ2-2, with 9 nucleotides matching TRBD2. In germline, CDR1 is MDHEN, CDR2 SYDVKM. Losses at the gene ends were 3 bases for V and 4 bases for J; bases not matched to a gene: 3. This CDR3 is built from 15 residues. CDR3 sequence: CASSLLAGSTGELFF. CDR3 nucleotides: TGTGCCAGCAGTTTGCTAGCGGGAAGCACCGGGGAGCTGTTTTTT.

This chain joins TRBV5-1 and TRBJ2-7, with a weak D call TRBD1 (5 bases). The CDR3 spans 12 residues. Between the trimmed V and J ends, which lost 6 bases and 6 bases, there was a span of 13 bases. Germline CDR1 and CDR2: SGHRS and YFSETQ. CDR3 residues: CASNSQGAEQYF. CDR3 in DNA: TGCGCCAGCAATTCCCAGGGTGCCGAGCAGTACTTC. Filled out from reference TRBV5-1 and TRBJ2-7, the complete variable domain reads KAGVTQTPRYLIKTRGQQVTLSCSPISGHRSVSWYQQTPGQGLQFLFEYFSETQRNKGNFPGRFSGRQFSNSRSEMNVSTLELGDSALYLCASNSQGAEQYFGPGTRLTVT.

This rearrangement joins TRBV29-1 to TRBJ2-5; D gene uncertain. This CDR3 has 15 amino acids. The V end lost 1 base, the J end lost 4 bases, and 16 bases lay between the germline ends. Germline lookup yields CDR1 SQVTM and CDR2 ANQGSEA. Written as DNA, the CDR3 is TGCAGCGTTGAAGGGGGAAAGTTCGAAGGAGAGACCCAGTACTTC. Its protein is CSVEGGKFEGETQYF.

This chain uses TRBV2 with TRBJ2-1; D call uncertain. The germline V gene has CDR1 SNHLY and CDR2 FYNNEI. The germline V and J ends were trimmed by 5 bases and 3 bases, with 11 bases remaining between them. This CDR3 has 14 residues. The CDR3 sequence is CASSHPIIYNEQFF. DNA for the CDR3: TGTGCCAGCAGTCACCCCATCATCTACAATGAGCAGTTCTTC.

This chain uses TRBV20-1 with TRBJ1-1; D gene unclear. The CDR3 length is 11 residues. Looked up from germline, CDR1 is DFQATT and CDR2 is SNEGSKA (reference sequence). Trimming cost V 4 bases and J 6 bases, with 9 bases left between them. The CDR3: CSAKHTPEAFF. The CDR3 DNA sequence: TGCAGTGCTAAACATACCCCTGAAGCTTTCTTT.

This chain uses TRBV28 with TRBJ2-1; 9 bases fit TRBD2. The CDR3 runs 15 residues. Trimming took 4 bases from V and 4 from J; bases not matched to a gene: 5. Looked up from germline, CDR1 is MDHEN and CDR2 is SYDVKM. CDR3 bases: TGTGCCAGCAGTTCGGGACTAGCCCTATACAATGAGCAGTTCTTC. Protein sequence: CASSSGLALYNEQFF. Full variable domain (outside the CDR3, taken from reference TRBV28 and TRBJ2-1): DVKVTQSSRYLVKRTGEKVFLECVQDMDHENMFWYRQDPGLGLRLIYFSYDVKMKEKGDIPEGYSVSREKKERFSLILESASTNQTSMYLCASSSGLALYNEQFFGPGTRLTVL.

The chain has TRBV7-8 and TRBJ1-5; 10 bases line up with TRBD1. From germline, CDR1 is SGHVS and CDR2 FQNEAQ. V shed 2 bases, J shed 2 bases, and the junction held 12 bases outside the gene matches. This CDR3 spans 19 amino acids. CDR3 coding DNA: TGTGCCAGCAGCTTATTTAGGACAGGGGGGATTTGGGGCAATCAGCCCCAGCATTTT. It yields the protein CASSLFRTGGIWGNQPQHF.

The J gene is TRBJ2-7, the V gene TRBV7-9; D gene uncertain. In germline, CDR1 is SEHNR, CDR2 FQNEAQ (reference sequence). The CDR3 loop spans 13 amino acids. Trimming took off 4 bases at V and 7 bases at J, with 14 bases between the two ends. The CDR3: CASSSVLGIEQYF. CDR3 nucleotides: TGTGCCAGCAGCTCCGTATTGGGGATTGAGCAGTACTTC.

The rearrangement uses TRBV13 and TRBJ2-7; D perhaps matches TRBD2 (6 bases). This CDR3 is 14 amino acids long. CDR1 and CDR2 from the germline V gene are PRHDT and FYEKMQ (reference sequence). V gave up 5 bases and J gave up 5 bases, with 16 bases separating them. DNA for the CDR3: TGTGCCAGCAGCCTGGGACTCGTAGGGGACGAGCAGTACTTC. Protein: CASSLGLVGDEQYF.

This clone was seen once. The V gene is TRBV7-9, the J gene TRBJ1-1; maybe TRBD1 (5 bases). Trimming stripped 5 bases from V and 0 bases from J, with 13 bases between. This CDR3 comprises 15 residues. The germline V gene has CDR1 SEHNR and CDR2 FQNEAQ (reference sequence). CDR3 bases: TGTGCCAGCAGCCCCAGTGGGGGGATGAACACTGAAGCTTTCTTT. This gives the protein CASSPSGGMNTEAFF. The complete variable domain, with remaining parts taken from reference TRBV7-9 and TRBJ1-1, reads DTGVSQNPRHKITKRGQNVTFRCDPISEHNRLYWYRQTLGQGPEFLTYFQNEAQLEKSRLLSDRFSAERPKGSFSTLEIQRTEQGDSAMYLCASSPSGGMNTEAFFGQGTRLTVV.